What follows is one T cell receptor (beta chain) and its context. The CDR3 has 15 residues. Germline V gene lookup returns CDR1 KGHSH and CDR2 LQKENI. V shed 6 bases and J 7 bases; nucleotides not matched to a gene: 10. The method was immunoSEQ multiplex PCR; TCRdb's version includes in-frame clones alone and lacks a portion of them. Here the sample spans tens of thousands of clones, around 82% being singletons. The data belong to a study of blood T cell repertoires in COVID-19. For the study at large: From T cells, B-cell-depleted T cells, or PBMCs came the material, which was cDNA or gDNA.

The sequence derives from a man aged 55-75 years with COVID-19, enrolled during active disease. The sample taken for sequencing was peripheral blood. The chain couples TRBV18 to TRBJ2-1, with 9 bases matching TRBD2. CDR3: CASSSSGSMDNEQFF. DNA of the CDR3: TGTGCCAGCTCCAGTAGCGGGAGTATGGATAATGAGCAGTTCTTC.